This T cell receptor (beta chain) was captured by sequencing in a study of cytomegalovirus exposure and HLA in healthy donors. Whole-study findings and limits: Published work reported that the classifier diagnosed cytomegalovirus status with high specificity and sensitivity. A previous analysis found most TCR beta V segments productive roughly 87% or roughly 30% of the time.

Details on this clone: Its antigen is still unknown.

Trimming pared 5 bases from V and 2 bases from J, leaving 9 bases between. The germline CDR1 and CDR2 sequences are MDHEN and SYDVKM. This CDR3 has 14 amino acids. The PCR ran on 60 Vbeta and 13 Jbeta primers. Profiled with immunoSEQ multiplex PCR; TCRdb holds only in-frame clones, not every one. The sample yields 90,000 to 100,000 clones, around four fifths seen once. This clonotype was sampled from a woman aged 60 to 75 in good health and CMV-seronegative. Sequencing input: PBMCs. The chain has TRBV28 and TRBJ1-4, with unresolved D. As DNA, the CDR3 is TGTGCCAGCAGTCCGGGAGTTACTAATGAAAAACTGTTTTTT. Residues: CASSPGVTNEKLFF.